This T cell receptor beta chain was obtained from a study of cytomegalovirus exposure and HLA in healthy donors. General observations from the study: Later on, a genetic analysis was performed. It linked a missense variant in DCLRE1C with V- and J-gene trimming of TCR beta.

Primers: 60 Vbeta forward and 13 Jbeta reverse. Sequencing was performed with immunoSEQ multiplex PCR; in TCRdb, only in-frame clones are kept and a portion is missing. The sample lists approximately 91,000 clones; roughly two thirds were seen once. As to this clone: Its target is unknown.

Germline V gene sequence: CDR1 SGHRS, CDR2 YFSETQ. The ends lost 3 bases at V and 8 bases at J; junction bases unmatched: 5. CDR3 size: 13 residues. Material for sequencing was PBMCs. This receptor was identified in a female donor in good health and CMV-seronegative. V is TRBV5-1 and J is TRBJ1-1; 9 bases agree with TRBD1. In DNA form, the CDR3 reads TGCGCCAGCAGCTCCGCCGGGACAGGGGAAGCTTTCTTT. Protein sequence: CASSSAGTGEAFF.